This T cell receptor beta chain was sequenced in a study of T cell repertoires in cytomegalovirus infection. Study-wide context: Public signatures in TCR beta pointed to CMV infection and matching HLA type.

This CDR3 contains 14 residues. The V and J ends lost 6 bases and 5 bases, in that order; junction bases with no gene match: 8. Looked up from germline, CDR1 is MNHGY and CDR2 is SAAAGT. The study, taken as a whole, reports: Dominating the ex vivo response were HLA-C-restricted CMV-specific TCR beta clonotypes. Summed frequency of public TCR beta families distinguished CMV carriers with the relevant HLA.

Concerning this clonotype itself: Its target is unknown.

Each CDR3 protein is one row after TCRdb ran MiXCR on the reads. The data hold about 740,000 distinct CDR3 sequences, with 35% to 40% observed a single time. The chain has TRBV6-8 and TRBJ1-2, with 8 bases matching TRBD1. The origin of this receptor is a human donor in good health (CMV status not recorded). Some clones in this sample may be carry-over from other donors' samples. The source material was PBMCs. CDR3 loop: CASRDPDREYGYTF. The CDR3 coding sequence is TGTGCCAGCAGGGACCCGGACAGGGAATATGGCTACACCTTC.